The 9 T cell receptor beta chains below all came from one sample that was sequenced in a study of blood T cells in healthy people across ages. The use of a sample-barcoded 5' primer and a J-beta primer mix characterized a second PCR of roughly 6 to 11 cycles. One entry per CDR3 protein, called by TCRdb with MiXCR from the 5' RACE reads. The repertoire holds 700,000 or so distinct CDR3 sequences, with about 24% as singletons. The sample consisted of blood. These receptors were obtained from a man in his 70s in good health.

This chain connects TRBV3-1 to TRBJ1-2; TRBD1 might be the D (6 bases). Trimming cost V 0 bases and J 7 bases, with 12 bases left between them. CDR1 and CDR2 (germline): LGHDT, YNNKEL (reference sequence). This CDR3 comprises 14 residues. CDR3 DNA: TGTGCCAGCAGCCAAGAGGGCAGGGGTGGTGGCTACACCTTC. This gives the protein CASSQEGRGGGYTF.

This clonotype has ten or more counts. CDR3 DNA: TGTGCCAGCAAGCGGGGCCGGGTCACTGAAGCTTTCTTT. This encodes CASKRGRVTEAFF. The rearrangement links TRBV12-3 or TRBV12-4 to TRBJ1-1; D possibly corresponds to TRBD1 (5 bases). This CDR3 contains 13 residues. Trimming removed 7 bases at V and 4 bases at J, with 13 bases between.

This clonotype came up once. This rearrangement joins TRBV7-9 to TRBJ1-2; D remains unclear. Trimming pared 5 bases from V and 8 bases from J, leaving 18 bases between. The CDR3 spans 14 residues. Per germline, CDR1 SEHNR and CDR2 FQNEAQ (reference sequence). CDR3 DNA: TGTGCCAGCAGCCCCATGGGCCAACTAGGGGGCTACACCTTC. Residues: CASSPMGQLGGYTF.

A few counts support this clonotype. The chain uses TRBV29-1 and TRBJ2-6; D is unresolved. Trimming shortened V by 4 bases and J by 0 bases, and 16 bases separated the two germline ends. Per germline, CDR1 SQVTM and CDR2 ANQGSEA. The CDR3 covers 17 residues. The CDR3 DNA reads as TGCAGCGTTGCCATGAGCCGTTATAGCTCTGGGGCCAACGTCCTGACTTTC. Translation gives CSVAMSRYSSGANVLTF.

This clonotype was recorded a few times. The chain uses TRBV5-1 and TRBJ2-1; perhaps TRBD1 as D (6 bases). This CDR3 region has 16 residues. Trimming left V 4 bases short and J 7 bases short, with 21 bases between. CDR1 is SGHRS and CDR2 is YFSETQ in the germline V gene. CDR3 DNA: TGCGCCAGCAGCGAACAGGGTACGACGATTGGAAATGAGCAGTTCTTC. As protein: CASSEQGTTIGNEQFF.

The gene calls are TRBV7-8 and TRBJ2-3; D is perhaps TRBD1 or TRBD2 (6 bases each). Deletions cut 1 base from V and 4 bases from J, with 12 bases between. Looked up from germline, CDR1 is SGHVS and CDR2 is FQNEAQ. The CDR3 totals 15 residues. CDR3 sequence: CASSLGSGASDTQYF. The CDR3, as DNA: TGTGCCAGCAGCTTAGGGTCGGGGGCCTCAGATACGCAGTATTTT.

This clonotype was detected a few times. The junction differs from germline at one of its ends, possibly a read error. The V call is TRBV7-9, the J call TRBJ2-7; D ambiguous. The J call is uncertain, as TRBJ2-5 better fits the DNA end. Germline-derived CDR1 and CDR2 are SEHNR and FQNEAQ (reference sequence). The CDR3 totals 14 residues. For the CDR3, the DNA is TGTGTCAGCAGCTCCTACAGAGATGAAGAGACCCAGTACTTC. It translates to CVSSSYRDEETQYF.

The chain is built from TRBV12-3 or TRBV12-4 and TRBJ1-4; the match to TRBD1 covers 7 bases. This CDR3 is built from 14 residues. Unmatched junction bases numbered 13, after V lost 10 bases and J lost 8 bases. CDR3 in amino acids: CANSFTQGGEKLFF. The CDR3 DNA reads as TGTGCCAACAGCTTCACCCAGGGGGGAGAAAAACTGTTTTTT.

The table lists this clonotype with a few counts. This chain uses TRBV6-2 or TRBV6-3 with TRBJ1-5; D may be TRBD1 (6 bases). The CDR3 length is 15 residues. The V end lost 7 bases, the J end lost 3 bases, and 16 bases lay between the germline ends. Germline CDR1 is MNHEY and CDR2 is SVGEGT. CDR3 DNA: TGTGCCAGCAAGGACAGCCTTATTCCCAATCAGCCCCAGCATTTT. Amino acid sequence: CASKDSLIPNQPQHF.